A single sample gave rise to the 25 T cell receptor beta chains below, sequenced in a study of a mutant IDH1 vaccine in newly diagnosed glioma. No antigens are known for them. Some clones are missing from TCRdb's copy, which holds only in-frame ones; the method was immunoSEQ multiplex PCR. The data hold 40,000 or so clones, with approximately 76% observed a single time. Time point defined: week 23, last vaccination. Vaccination used 300 ug of mutant IDH1 20-mer peptide per dose, with topical imiquimod. The source material was PBMCs, sampled from a glioma patient whose treatment included an IDH1 peptide vaccine. The receptor set was obtained from a man aged 50 to 59 with glioma.

J is TRBJ2-1 and V is TRBV14; possible D gene TRBD1, 5 bases. The CDR3 is 16 residues long. The V gene lost 1 base and the J gene lost 1 base, with 11 bases spanning the gap. The germline gives CDR1 SGHDN, CDR2 FVKESK. The CDR3 is CASSQGPGRSYNEQFF. The DNA of the CDR3 is TGTGCCAGCAGCCAAGGACCAGGGCGATCCTACAATGAGCAGTTCTTC.

The V call is TRBV27, the J call TRBJ1-1; no clear D gene. This CDR3 spans 13 amino acids. Trimming cost V 6 bases and J 3 bases, with 11 bases left between them. Germline CDR1 MNHEY, CDR2 SMNVEV (reference sequence). CDR3 region: CASSPEFYTEAFF. The CDR3 DNA sequence: TGTGCCAGCAGCCCTGAGTTTTACACTGAAGCTTTCTTT.

The chain uses TRBV7-6 and TRBJ1-5; 7 bases align to TRBD1. Germline values: CDR1 SGHVS, CDR2 FNYEAQ. This CDR3 is 15 amino acids long. With 6 bases clipped from V and 7 bases from J, the junction kept 12 bases outside the gene matches. This CDR3 is CASSPKQGTRQPQHF. The DNA for the CDR3 is TGTGCCAGCAGTCCTAAACAGGGGACGAGGCAGCCCCAGCATTTT.

This clone was detected once. The CDR3 nucleotides are TGTGCCTGGAGTCCGAGGGAGACCCAGTACTTC. Translating gives CAWSPRETQYF. V usage is TRBV30 and J usage is TRBJ2-5, with D unresolved. The CDR3 is made up of 11 amino acids. V lost 2 bases and J 5 bases, leaving 6 bases between the germline ends. Per the germline V gene, CDR1 is GTSNPN and CDR2 is SVGIG (reference sequence).

This chain joins TRBV2 and TRBJ2-3; no clear D gene. The CDR3 runs 12 residues. The germline CDR1 and CDR2 sequences are SNHLY and FYNNEI. V lost 1 base to trimming and J lost 6 bases, with 5 bases between them. This chain's CDR3 is CASSEVRDTQYF. DNA for the CDR3: TGTGCCAGCAGTGAAGTAAGGGATACGCAGTATTTT.

The chain is built from TRBV5-1 and TRBJ2-7; maybe TRBD2 (5 bases). The germline V gene has CDR1 SGHRS and CDR2 YFSETQ. V was cut by 4 bases and J by 2 bases, with 16 bases left in between. The CDR3 loop spans 15 amino acids. This CDR3 is CASSDLPGSTYEQYF. CDR3 coding DNA: TGCGCCAGCAGCGATTTGCCGGGATCCACCTACGAGCAGTACTTC.

This clone came up many times. The rearrangement joins TRBV9 to TRBJ1-2, with a tentative D call TRBD1 (6 bases). V lost 2 bases to trimming and J lost 5 bases, with 16 bases between them. Looked up from germline, CDR1 is SGDLS and CDR2 is YYNGEE. This CDR3 has 15 amino acids. The CDR3 DNA sequence: TGTGCCAGCAGCGTCAGTACAGGGAGGGGTTATGGCTACACCTTC. This codes for CASSVSTGRGYGYTF. The entire variable domain, with the rest obtained from reference TRBV9 and TRBJ1-2, is as follows: DSGVTQTPKHLITATGQRVTLRCSPRSGDLSVYWYQQSLDQGLQFLIQYYNGEERAKGNILERFSAQQFPDLHSELNLSSLELGDSALYFCASSVSTGRGYGYTFGSGTRLTVV.

About this clone itself: An end of the junction differs from the germline gene, which may be a read error. DNA of the CDR3: TGTGCCAGCAGCTTACTACGGATGAACGCTGAAGCTTTCTTT. Translating it yields CASSLLRMNAEAFF. The chain combines TRBV11-2 with TRBJ1-1, with D unresolved. The CDR3 is made up of 14 amino acids. Per the germline V gene, CDR1 is SGHAT and CDR2 is FQNNGV.

This chain joins TRBV6-5 and TRBJ2-2, with a possible D match to TRBD1 (6 bases). There are 13 residues in the CDR3. The germline V gene has CDR1 MNHEY and CDR2 SVGAGI. The V gene lost 6 bases and the J gene lost 6 bases, with 11 bases spanning the gap. CDR3 in DNA: TGTGCCAGCAGGCTAGGGGGAGCCGGGGAGCTGTTTTTT. Protein: CASRLGGAGELFF.

J is TRBJ1-1 and V is TRBV4-1; TRBD1 matches at 10 bases. The CDR3 consists of 16 residues. The V and J ends lost 7 bases and 3 bases, in that order; junction bases with no gene match: 11. The germline V gene encodes CDR1 MGHRA and CDR2 YSYEKL. The CDR3 spells CASIKNRDRGDTEAFF. The CDR3 nucleotides read TGCGCCAGCATCAAAAACCGGGACAGGGGTGACACTGAAGCTTTCTTT.

V gene TRBV10-3 combines with J gene TRBJ1-1; 7 nucleotides match TRBD1. Looked up from germline, CDR1 is ENHRY and CDR2 is SYGVKD. This CDR3 spans 14 amino acids. Unmatched junction bases numbered 8, after V lost 5 bases and J lost 5 bases. Here the CDR3 DNA reads TGTGCCATCAGTAAAACAGGGGCTCGTACTGAAGCTTTCTTT. Encoded protein: CAISKTGARTEAFF.

The CDR3 DNA is TGTGCCAGCGCCGGGACTACCAGCTCCTACGAGCAGTACTTC. Amino acids: CASAGTTSSYEQYF. The V call is TRBV6-1, the J call TRBJ2-7, with 7 bases identical to TRBD2. The germline V gene has CDR1 MNHNS and CDR2 SASEGT. Trimming cost V 8 bases and J 0 bases; bases outside gene matches: 7. The CDR3 has 14 amino acids.

The chain employs TRBV30 and TRBJ2-5; TRBD1 matches at 8 bases. The CDR3 length is 15 residues. V lost 2 bases and J lost 0; bases outside the gene matches: 5. Germline V gives CDR1 GTSNPN, CDR2 SVGIG (reference sequence). The CDR3 region is CAWSRTGLYQETQYF. CDR3 in DNA: TGTGCCTGGAGTCGGACAGGGCTGTACCAAGAGACCCAGTACTTC.

The chain joins TRBV7-2 to TRBJ2-7; 8 bases align to TRBD1. V shed 3 bases and J 0 bases; nucleotides not matched to a gene: 13. The CDR3 length is 18 residues. Germline V CDR1 and CDR2: SGHTA, FQGNSA. DNA for the CDR3: TGTGCCAGCAGCTTCGGACAGGGCGAATATGATTACTCCTACGAGCAGTACTTC. This encodes CASSFGQGEYDYSYEQYF.

The chain recombines TRBV5-4 with TRBJ1-1; 8 bases are a match to TRBD1. Trimming at V came to 4 bases and at J to 2 bases, leaving 4 bases not matched to a gene. The CDR3 runs 14 residues. CDR1 SGHNT and CDR2 YYREEE come from the germline V gene (reference sequence). The CDR3 loop is CASSPDRVNTEAFF. The CDR3 DNA reads TGTGCCAGCAGCCCGGACAGGGTAAACACTGAAGCTTTCTTT.

Relative to its sample, this clone is medium-sized. J is TRBJ1-2 and V is TRBV4-1; tentatively, D is TRBD1 (6 bases). Per the germline V gene, CDR1 is MGHRA and CDR2 is YSYEKL. CDR3 length: 14 amino acids. Trimming pared 4 bases from V and 0 bases from J, leaving 9 bases between. CDR3 coding DNA: TGCGCCAGCAGCCCGACAGGTTCTAACTATGGCTACACCTTC. Protein sequence: CASSPTGSNYGYTF.

The J gene is TRBJ2-7, the V gene TRBV7-9, with D tentatively TRBD1 (6 bases). The CDR3 extends over 16 amino acids. CDR1 SEHNR and CDR2 FQNEAQ come from the germline V gene (reference sequence). V dropped 4 bases and J dropped 0 bases, with 16 bases sitting between them. The CDR3 reads CASSSRQEANSYEQYF. In DNA form, the CDR3 reads TGTGCCAGCAGCTCTCGACAGGAGGCCAACTCCTACGAGCAGTACTTC. The entire variable domain, with the rest obtained from reference TRBV7-9 and TRBJ2-7, is as follows: DTGVSQNPRHKITKRGQNVTFRCDPISEHNRLYWYRQTLGQGPEFLTYFQNEAQLEKSRLLSDRFSAERPKGSFSTLEIQRTEQGDSAMYLCASSSRQEANSYEQYFGPGTRLTVT.

V is TRBV6-5 and J is TRBJ2-3; maybe TRBD2 (5 bases). This CDR3 is built from 14 residues. V lost 5 bases and J 8 bases, leaving 17 bases between the germline ends. The germline V gene encodes CDR1 MNHEY and CDR2 SVGAGI. The CDR3 nucleotides are TGTGCCAGCAGTGAGGGTTTGGAGACTTCTACGCAGTATTTT. It is translated as CASSEGLETSTQYF.

This chain connects TRBV4-1 to TRBJ1-2, with D unresolved. V was cut by 4 bases and J by 2 bases, with 14 bases left in between. In germline, CDR1 is MGHRA, CDR2 YSYEKL. The length of the CDR3 is 15 residues. CDR3 coding DNA: TGCGCCAGCAGCCCTACCCTGCCAGCCAACTATGGCTACACCTTC. Encoded protein: CASSPTLPANYGYTF.

V gene TRBV7-2 combines with J gene TRBJ1-2; the D is unclear. Germline-derived CDR1 and CDR2 are SGHTA and FQGNSA. V was cut by 1 base and J by 4 bases, with 10 bases left in between. The length of the CDR3 is 14 residues. CDR3 DNA sequence: TGTGCCAGCAGCTTAGAGGCCCAGACCTATGGCTACACCTTC. Protein: CASSLEAQTYGYTF.

This chain connects TRBV7-9 to TRBJ2-7, with D perhaps being TRBD1 or TRBD2 (5 bases each). Germline values: CDR1 SEHNR, CDR2 FQNEAQ (reference sequence). The CDR3 totals 17 residues. V gave up 5 bases and J gave up 5 bases, with 25 bases separating them. CDR3 DNA: TGTGCCAGCAGCCCGGTTAGAGGGGCTAAGTTAGGCCACGAGCAGTACTTC. Protein: CASSPVRGAKLGHEQYF.

The chain carries TRBV4-1 and TRBJ2-5; D unresolved. The CDR3 runs 12 residues. Germline CDR1 reads MGHRA; CDR2 reads YSYEKL. V lost 3 bases and J lost 3, with 5 bases in between. For the CDR3, the DNA is TGCGCCAGCAGCCAGGATAAAGAGACCCAGTACTTC. Protein: CASSQDKETQYF.

The chain is built from TRBV2 and TRBJ1-2; 8 nucleotides agree with TRBD1. CDR1 and CDR2 (germline): SNHLY, FYNNEI. The CDR3 has 15 residues. Trimming cost V 6 bases and J 4 bases; bases outside gene matches: 10. CDR3 DNA: TGTGCCAGCAGATCGGACAGGGATTCTACCTATGGCTACACCTTC. It is translated as CASRSDRDSTYGYTF. The full variable domain, completed using reference TRBV2 and TRBJ1-2, is EPEVTQTPSHQVTQMGQEVILRCVPISNHLYFYWYRQILGQKVEFLVSFYNNEISEKSEIFDDQFSVERPDGSNFTLKIRSTKLEDSAMYFCASRSDRDSTYGYTFGSGTRLTVV.

The count of this clone is one. The CDR3 bases are TGTGCCAGCTCAGCCCAGTCCCCGGGACAGGGGAGAGGCTACACCTTC. It is translated as CASSAQSPGQGRGYTF. The chain carries TRBV18 and TRBJ1-2; TRBD1 matches 10 bases. Germline-derived CDR1 and CDR2 are KGHSH and LQKENI. This CDR3 is built from 16 residues. V gave up 5 bases and J gave up 8 bases; unmatched junction bases: 14.

The chain links TRBV29-1 to TRBJ1-2, with 10 bases aligning to TRBD1. Germline assignment: CDR1 SQVTM and CDR2 ANQGSEA. CDR3 length: 15 residues. The V gene end was trimmed by 7 bases and the J gene end by 7 bases; junction bases not matched to a gene: 15. CDR3 protein: CSAGARQGASSGYTF. The CDR3 DNA reads as TGCAGCGCGGGGGCGAGACAGGGGGCTTCGAGTGGCTACACCTTC.